This record concerns one TCR beta chain sequence. Generated by immunoSEQ multiplex PCR, the TCRdb table keeps only in-frame clones and is missing some. Of 250,000 to 300,000 clones listed, approximately 85% are singletons. The record originates from a study of blood T cell repertoires in COVID-19. This CDR3 is built from 14 residues. V shed 6 bases and J shed 4 bases, with 13 bases lying between them. Germline V CDR1 and CDR2: MNHNY, SVGAGI (reference sequence). The origin of this receptor is a woman between 45 and 65 years old who had been exposed to COVID-19. The sequencing input was PBMCs or T cells enriched from blood (not recorded which). This chain connects TRBV6-6 to TRBJ1-5; unclear D gene. The CDR3 DNA reads as TGTGCCAGCAGAGCTCCGGTAGAAAATCAGCCCCAGCATTTT. As protein: CASRAPVENQPQHF.